The T cell receptor beta chain under discussion was sequenced for a study of blood T cells in healthy people across ages. Germline loops: CDR1 DFQATT, CDR2 SNEGSKA (reference sequence). The CDR3 sequence is 14 residues long. V lost 6 bases to trimming and J lost 1 base; unmatched junction nucleotides: 4. Through a sample-barcoded 5' primer and a J-beta primer mix, a second PCR was run for about 6 to 11 cycles. TCRdb ran MiXCR on the 5' RACE reads and lists one entry per CDR3 protein. The table lists 540,000 or so distinct CDR3 sequences, 24% of them singletons, with just under 9% in the top ten. The sample was also reused in another study, on T cells of mothers and their children.

The chain recombines TRBV20-1 with TRBJ2-3; 10 bases are shared with TRBD2. Sequencing input: blood. The clonotype comes from a boy aged 5-17 years in good health. The CDR3 protein is CSARAGGRTDTQYF. The CDR3, as DNA: TGCAGTGCCCGAGCGGGGGGGCGCACAGATACGCAGTATTTT.